The following is a T cell receptor beta chain sequence with its context. This sample was taken from a study of blood T cell repertoires in COVID-19. The CDR3 has 11 residues. Germline-derived CDR1 and CDR2 are SGHDT and YYEEEE. J was trimmed by 15 bases and V by 4 bases; bases with no gene match: 6. Profiling relied on immunoSEQ multiplex PCR, and the TCRdb table lists in-frame clones only, not all of them. Among roughly 60,000 clones listed, about 87% were seen once. Sequences were obtained from peripheral blood. This clonotype was sampled from a human donor with active COVID-19. The donor label of this sample is uncertain. The chain recombines TRBV5-6 with TRBJ2-1; 8 nucleotides align to TRBD1. In DNA form, the CDR3 reads TGTGCCAGCAGCCGGGGACAGGTAGTGTTCTTC. Translation gives CASSRGQVVFF.